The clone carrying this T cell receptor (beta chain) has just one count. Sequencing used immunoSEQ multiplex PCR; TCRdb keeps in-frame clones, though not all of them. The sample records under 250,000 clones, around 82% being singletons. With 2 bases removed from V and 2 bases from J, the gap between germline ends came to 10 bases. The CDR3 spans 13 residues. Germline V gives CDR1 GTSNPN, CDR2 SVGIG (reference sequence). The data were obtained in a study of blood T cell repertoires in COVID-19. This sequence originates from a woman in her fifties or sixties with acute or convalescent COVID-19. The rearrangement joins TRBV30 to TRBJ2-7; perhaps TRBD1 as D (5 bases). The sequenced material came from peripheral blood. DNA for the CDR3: TGTGCCTGGAGTCTAGGGGATCCCTACGAGCAGTACTTC. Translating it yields CAWSLGDPYEQYF.